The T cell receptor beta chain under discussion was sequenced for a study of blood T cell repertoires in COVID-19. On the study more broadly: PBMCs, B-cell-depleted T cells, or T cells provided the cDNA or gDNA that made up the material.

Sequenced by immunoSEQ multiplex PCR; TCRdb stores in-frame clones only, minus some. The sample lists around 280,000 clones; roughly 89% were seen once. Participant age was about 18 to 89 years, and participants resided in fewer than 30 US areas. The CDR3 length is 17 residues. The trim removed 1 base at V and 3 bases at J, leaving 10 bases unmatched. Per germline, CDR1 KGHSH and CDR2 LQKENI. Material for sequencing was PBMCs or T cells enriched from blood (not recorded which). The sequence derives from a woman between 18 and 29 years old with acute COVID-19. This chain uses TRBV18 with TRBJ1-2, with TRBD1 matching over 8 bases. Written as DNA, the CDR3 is TGTGCCAGCTCACCACGACAGGGGAGGATATTGGACTATGGCTACACCTTC. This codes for CASSPRQGRILDYGYTF.